This passage covers 10 T cell receptor beta chains from one sample sequenced in a study of cytotoxic CD8 clonotypes in ibrutinib-treated CLL. This table comes from immunoSEQ multiplex PCR, and its TCRdb copy is limited to in-frame clones, with some not included. The sample carries some 300,000 clones, roughly 85% recorded once. This material consisted of PBMCs, taken before ibrutinib treatment. Receptors were obtained from a human donor with chronic lymphocytic leukemia.

A single count supports this clone. This rearrangement joins TRBV29-1 to TRBJ2-7; D is possibly TRBD2 (6 bases). The CDR3 loop spans 12 amino acids. Per germline, CDR1 SQVTM and CDR2 ANQGSEA. Deletions cut 5 bases from V and 5 bases from J, with 13 bases between. Here the CDR3 DNA reads TGCAGCGTTACTGGGGGGAGTCACGAGCAGTACTTC. Its translation: CSVTGGSHEQYF.

The chain employs TRBV9 and TRBJ2-7; D is undetermined. Looked up from germline, CDR1 is SGDLS and CDR2 is YYNGEE. CDR3 size: 14 residues. The V end lost 1 base, the J end lost 0 bases, and 8 bases lay between the germline ends. DNA for the CDR3: TGTGCCAGCAGCGTAAAGGCGGACTCCTACGAGCAGTACTTC. Translated: CASSVKADSYEQYF. Supplemented by reference TRBV9 and TRBJ2-7, the full variable domain reads DSGVTQTPKHLITATGQRVTLRCSPRSGDLSVYWYQQSLDQGLQFLIQYYNGEERAKGNILERFSAQQFPDLHSELNLSSLELGDSALYFCASSVKADSYEQYFGPGTRLTVT.

The genes are TRBV5-1 and TRBJ2-7; possibly TRBD2 for D (6 bases). The germline V gene encodes CDR1 SGHRS and CDR2 YFSETQ. Deletions cut 3 bases from V and 0 bases from J, with 10 bases between. There are 14 residues in the CDR3. The CDR3 bases are TGCGCCAGCAGCTGGACTACCCCCTCCTACGAGCAGTACTTC. Protein product: CASSWTTPSYEQYF.

This sequence joins TRBV11-2 and TRBJ2-3, with 8 bases identical to TRBD2. Per the germline V gene, CDR1 is SGHAT and CDR2 is FQNNGV. This CDR3 contains 15 residues. The V segment lost 1 base and the J segment 5 bases; nucleotides outside the gene matches: 5. The CDR3 nucleotides read TGTGCCAGCAGCTTAGCGGGAGGGCCCTTAGATACGCAGTATTTT. As protein: CASSLAGGPLDTQYF.

V and J are TRBV6-5 and TRBJ2-3; D gene uncertain. Germline CDR1 MNHEY, CDR2 SVGAGI. The V and J ends lost 5 bases and 0 bases respectively, with 9 bases between them. The CDR3 runs 14 residues. CDR3 nucleotide sequence: TGTGCCAGCAGTCTGACTCGTAGCACAGATACGCAGTATTTT. This translates into CASSLTRSTDTQYF.

The J gene is TRBJ1-1, the V gene TRBV27; D may be TRBD1 (5 bases). The ends were cut back, 3 bases at V and 12 bases at J, with 17 bases in the middle. The CDR3 consists of 13 residues. Germline lookup yields CDR1 MNHEY and CDR2 SMNVEV (reference sequence). CDR3 amino acids: CASSFGRDSGPFF. The CDR3 nucleotides are TGTGCCAGCAGTTTTGGTCGCGATTCGGGGCCTTTCTTT.

The chain employs TRBV7-2 and TRBJ1-4, with D tentatively TRBD1 (6 bases). Trimming cost V 6 bases and J 8 bases, with 22 bases left between them. This CDR3 has 16 amino acids. Germline V gives CDR1 SGHTA, CDR2 FQGNSA. The CDR3: CASRPYSGGAQEKLFF. The CDR3 DNA reads as TGTGCCAGCAGACCCTATAGTGGGGGCGCCCAAGAAAAACTGTTTTTT.

In its sample, this clone was seen once. The CDR3 loop reads CASKVGRAQHF. DNA of the CDR3: TGTGCCAGTAAAGTCGGTAGGGCCCAGCATTTT. The rearrangement links TRBV19 to TRBJ1-5; D is unresolved. The ends were cut back, 7 bases at V and 11 bases at J, with 12 bases in the middle. Germline V gene sequence: CDR1 LNHDA, CDR2 SQIVND (reference sequence). This CDR3 has 11 amino acids.

The V and J genes are TRBV7-9 and TRBJ1-2; weak D call: TRBD1 (6 bases). This CDR3 spans 12 amino acids. Germline assignment: CDR1 SEHNR and CDR2 FQNEAQ (reference sequence). V shed 7 bases and J shed 4 bases, with 10 bases lying between them. Written as DNA, the CDR3 is TGTGCCAGCACACGGGACATCTATGGCTACACCTTC. This gives the protein CASTRDIYGYTF.

The V call is TRBV18, the J call TRBJ2-7, with D perhaps TRBD2 (5 bases). Germline-derived CDR1 and CDR2 are KGHSH and LQKENI. The CDR3 loop spans 14 amino acids. V was shortened by 2 bases and J by 2 bases, with 10 bases between the two germline ends. This chain's CDR3 is CASSPTAGPYEQYF. The CDR3 nucleotides read TGTGCCAGCTCACCAACGGCGGGCCCCTACGAGCAGTACTTC.